The clone carrying this T cell receptor beta chain was picked up a small number of times. Its antigen is unknown. Once RNA had been extracted, it was reverse transcribed into cDNA to act as the sequencing template. Method: immunoSEQ multiplex PCR; TCRdb's copy keeps in-frame clones and lacks some. The repertoire has about 140,000 clones, around 49% of them found once; the top ten carry 0.8% to 1%. This record comes from a study of CD8+ T cells in alopecia areata. General study results and limits: The study found higher clonality in lesional than normal scalp, especially in alopecia totalis/universalis.

Researchers gathered lesional scalp punch biopsies and peripheral blood from patients with alopecia areata. The CDR3 is 12 amino acids. The germline V gene encodes CDR1 SQVTM and CDR2 ANQGSEA. After removal of 7 bases from V and 6 bases from J, the junction contained 6 bases not matched to a gene. This clonotype was obtained from a human donor with alopecia areata. Specimen: CD4+ T cells sorted from blood, collected at week 0. V and J are TRBV29-1 and TRBJ2-1, with 7 nucleotides matching TRBD2. Written as DNA, the CDR3 is TGCAGCGACAGTCTAGCGGCCAATGAGCAGTTCTTC. It yields the protein CSDSLAANEQFF.